This T cell receptor beta chain appears in the sequencing data of a study of T cell responses to AZD1222 COVID-19 vaccine. This clone was seen a few times. Using immunoSEQ multiplex PCR, the repertoire was profiled, and TCRdb retains in-frame clones only, with some absent. The table records some 120,000 clones, roughly nine tenths of them present only once. This CDR3 contains 12 residues. In germline, CDR1 is MGHRA, CDR2 YSYEKL. V shed 1 base and J shed 8 bases, with 8 bases lying between them. This specimen was peripheral blood, taken on day 0 of AZD1222 vaccination. This chain connects TRBV4-1 to TRBJ1-2; D is unresolved. The receptor's source is an adult in good health. The CDR3 nucleotides read TGCGCCAGCAGCCAAGGATCGGGCGGCTACACCTTC. This sequence encodes CASSQGSGGYTF.